One and the same sample provided the 21 T cell receptor beta chains below, sequenced in a study of blood T cells in healthy people across ages (dated by TCRdb to between 2014 and 2017). The library was made by 5' RACE. The sequencer listed for this sample is Illumina HiSeq 2500. The second PCR ran for roughly 7 to 11 cycles and used a J-beta primer mix along with a sample-barcoded 5' primer. TCRdb trimmed public reads at Q25 via fastp, called clones via MiXCR and kept in-frame beta chains. Every entry covers one CDR3 protein and lists the most common genes and DNA from its rows. This sample lists just over 1 million distinct CDR3 sequences; roughly 45% were detected once. Approximately 19% of the sample is in the top ten clones. Sequencing input: blood. The receptor source for this set is a woman in her sixties or seventies in good health.

The chain recombines TRBV15 with TRBJ2-3, with D possibly matching TRBD1 (6 bases). V lost 3 bases and J lost 0, with 10 bases in between. This CDR3 region has 15 residues. Germline loops: CDR1 LNHNV, CDR2 YYDKDF (reference sequence). The CDR3 DNA reads as TGTGCCACCAGCAGGGACAGATCTAGCACAGATACGCAGTATTTT. It is translated as CATSRDRSSTDTQYF.

The CDR3 nucleotides are TGTGCCAGCAGTGAACAGGGGTCGGGTTACGAGCAGTACTTC. This codes for CASSEQGSGYEQYF. The chain carries TRBV2 and TRBJ2-4; D may be TRBD1 (6 bases). The last part of the DNA fits TRBJ2-7 better; the J call may be wrong. The CDR3 extends over 14 amino acids. CDR1 and CDR2 from the germline V gene are SNHLY and FYNNEI.

A remark on this clonotype: Mismatch with germline at one junction end may stem from a read error. J is TRBJ2-5 and V is TRBV24-1; the D gene could be TRBD1 or TRBD2 (5 bases each). The J call could be wrong; TRBJ2-7 is a better fit for the DNA end. The CDR3 covers 16 residues. Germline lookup yields CDR1 KGHDR and CDR2 SFDVKD. The chain's CDR3 is CATSDSRGRDSSEQYF. The DNA of the CDR3 is TGTGCCACCAGTGACTCTCGGGGACGTGATTCCTCCGAGCAGTACTTC.

This clonotype was found many times. The rearrangement uses TRBV20-1 and TRBJ2-7, with D perhaps TRBD1 (6 bases). Germline CDR1 and CDR2: DFQATT and SNEGSKA (reference sequence). This CDR3 comprises 12 residues. Trimming pared 3 bases from V and 2 bases from J, leaving 8 bases between. This chain's CDR3 is CSARTGPYEQYF. CDR3 sequence (DNA): TGCAGTGCTAGGACAGGCCCCTACGAGCAGTACTTC.

The J gene is TRBJ2-3, the V gene TRBV27; D unresolved. Per the germline V gene, CDR1 is MNHEY and CDR2 is SMNVEV (reference sequence). The CDR3 loop spans 16 amino acids. V was shortened by 6 bases and J by 0 bases, with 16 bases between the two germline ends. The chain's CDR3 is CASSRTPDTSTDTQYF. CDR3 in DNA: TGTGCCAGCAGCCGGACCCCGGATACTAGCACAGATACGCAGTATTTT.

This rearrangement joins TRBV10-3 to TRBJ2-1, with 9 nucleotides matching TRBD2. The germline V gene encodes CDR1 ENHRY and CDR2 SYGVKD. J gave up 13 bases and V 3 bases, and 7 bases lay outside the gene matches. This CDR3 comprises 13 residues. CDR3 nucleotide sequence: TGTGCCATCAGTGACATTAGGCGGGAGGGCCAGTTCTTC. Amino acids: CAISDIRREGQFF.

There are a few counts of this clonotype. This chain uses TRBV14 with TRBJ2-7, with 8 bases aligning to TRBD2. Germline V gene data show CDR1 as SGHDN and CDR2 as FVKESK. CDR3 length: 14 amino acids. Trimming removed 5 bases from V and 5 bases from J; junction bases left unmatched: 8. The CDR3 region has the DNA TGTGCCAGCAGCAACTTAGCGGGAATCGACGAGCAGTACTTC. Translation gives CASSNLAGIDEQYF.

This clonotype was seen a few times. CDR3 in DNA: TGTGCCACCGTCCCCTTCAATGAGCAGTTCTTC. Protein: CATVPFNEQFF. This chain links TRBV2 with TRBJ2-1; unclear D gene. The CDR3 covers 11 residues. The V gene's germline CDR1 is SNHLY and CDR2 FYNNEI. V lost 10 bases, J lost 6 bases, and 10 bases lay in between.

The chain carries TRBV10-3 and TRBJ1-1, with 7 bases matching TRBD1. From germline, CDR1 is ENHRY and CDR2 SYGVKD. The CDR3 is 14 amino acids. After removal of 4 bases from V and 0 bases from J, the junction contained 2 bases not matched to a gene. Here the CDR3 DNA reads TGTGCCATCAGTGGAAGGGGGCTGAACACTGAAGCTTTCTTT. Its protein product is CAISGRGLNTEAFF.

This CDR3 reads CSAGWTGMNTEAFF. The CDR3 region has the DNA TGCAGCGCCGGGTGGACAGGGATGAACACTGAAGCTTTCTTT. The gene calls are TRBV29-1 and TRBJ1-1, with 8 nucleotides matching TRBD1. Germline loops: CDR1 SQVTM, CDR2 ANQGSEA. V lost 7 bases and J lost 0; bases outside the gene matches: 7. This CDR3 has 14 amino acids.

This clonotype was seen only once. V gene TRBV7-2 combines with J gene TRBJ2-1; TRBD2 agrees at 11 bases. V was clipped by 1 base and J by 5 bases; unmatched bases: 13. Germline V lookup: CDR1 SGHTA, CDR2 FQGNSA. This CDR3 comprises 19 residues. The CDR3 here is CASSLDGEIAGGPDNEQFF. Here the CDR3 DNA reads TGTGCCAGCAGCTTAGACGGAGAGATAGCGGGAGGGCCGGACAATGAGCAGTTCTTC.

Many counts were recorded for this clonotype. The V and J genes are TRBV28 and TRBJ1-4, with 8 positions matching TRBD1. This CDR3 is 14 amino acids long. Germline values: CDR1 MDHEN, CDR2 SYDVKM. The ends lost 6 bases at V and 4 bases at J; junction bases unmatched: 4. CDR3 sequence reads: CASRTTGVNEKLFF. The DNA of the CDR3 is TGTGCCAGCAGAACGACAGGGGTTAATGAAAAACTGTTTTTT.

This clonotype was seen only a few times. In DNA, the CDR3 is TGTGCCAGCTCCGGTGGCGGTGGCTACACCTTC. Translated, it gives CASSGGGGYTF. The J gene is TRBJ1-2, the V gene TRBV27, with D unclear. The CDR3 totals 11 residues. The germline gives CDR1 MNHEY, CDR2 SMNVEV (reference sequence). V lost 8 bases and J lost 7, with 11 bases in between.

Concerning this clonotype: A read error may produce the germline difference seen at one junction end. This chain uses TRBV12-3 or TRBV12-4 with TRBJ1-5, with D possibly matching TRBD1 (5 bases). The CDR3 consists of 13 residues. CDR3 DNA sequence: TGTGCCAGCAGTTTAAAAGGACATCAGCCCCGGCATTTT. It encodes CASSLKGHQPRHF.

The chain links TRBV25-1 to TRBJ2-3, with 10 bases identical to TRBD2. V lost 5 bases and J lost 6; bases outside the gene matches: 11. The CDR3 covers 16 residues. In germline, CDR1 is MGHDK, CDR2 SYGVNS. CDR3 DNA: TGTGCCAGCAGTCCTCAAAGCGGGAGGGCCGGTGATACGCAGTATTTT. It codes for CASSPQSGRAGDTQYF.

The rearrangement links TRBV20-1 to TRBJ2-5, with D possibly being TRBD1 or TRBD2 (5 bases each). Gene TRBJ2-7 matches the end of the DNA better, so the J call may be wrong. Germline CDR1 and CDR2: DFQATT and SNEGSKA (reference sequence). The length of the CDR3 is 11 residues. The CDR3: CSARGDGEQYF. The CDR3 DNA sequence: TGCAGTGCTAGGGGGGATGGCGAGCAGTACTTC.

This clonotype came up a few times. The chain is built from TRBV20-1 and TRBJ2-7, with D maybe TRBD2 (5 bases). Germline V lookup: CDR1 DFQATT, CDR2 SNEGSKA (reference sequence). The CDR3 spans 15 residues. The V end lost 0 bases, the J end lost 0 bases, and 12 bases lay between the germline ends. CDR3 sequence reads: CSARDSDRSSYEQYF. The DNA for the CDR3 is TGCAGTGCTAGAGATAGCGATCGGAGCTCCTACGAGCAGTACTTC.

The chain is built from TRBV15 and TRBJ2-7, with D tentatively TRBD2 (6 bases). The germline V and J ends were trimmed by 0 bases and 7 bases, with 10 bases remaining between them. Germline values: CDR1 LNHNV, CDR2 YYDKDF (reference sequence). There are 13 residues in the CDR3. The DNA for the CDR3 is TGTGCCACCAGCAGAGAACGACTAGGGGAGCAGTACTTC. This translates into CATSRERLGEQYF.

This chain connects TRBV5-1 to TRBJ2-3; TRBD2 is a possible D gene (5 bases). Trimming pared 0 bases from V and 3 bases from J, leaving 14 bases between. CDR3 length: 16 residues. From germline, CDR1 is SGHRS and CDR2 YFSETQ. CDR3 DNA sequence: TGCGCCAGCAGCTTGGCCCTCCCGGAGGCAACAGATACGCAGTATTTT. Its protein is CASSLALPEATDTQYF.

This clonotype was counted at least ten times. This chain connects TRBV20-1 to TRBJ1-1; D is uncertain. In germline, CDR1 is DFQATT, CDR2 SNEGSKA (reference sequence). The CDR3 consists of 14 residues. The V gene lost 3 bases and the J gene lost 2 bases, with 13 bases spanning the gap. CDR3 residues: CSASSSQLNTEAFF. CDR3 in DNA: TGCAGTGCTAGCTCCTCCCAACTCAACACTGAAGCTTTCTTT.

This clonotype was observed a few times. CDR3 loop: CATSDFPYGSYNEQFF. CDR3 bases: TGTGCCACCAGTGATTTTCCTTACGGCTCCTACAATGAGCAGTTCTTC. The chain has TRBV24-1 and TRBJ2-1; D is unresolved. From germline, CDR1 is KGHDR and CDR2 SFDVKD. This CDR3 has 16 residues. Trimming took 1 base from V and 0 from J, leaving 9 bases between them.